This T cell receptor beta chain derives from a study of long-term antiretroviral therapy in people with HIV. The assay, immunoSEQ v3.0, was run at survey level. Produced via immunoSEQ multiplex PCR; TCRdb's table is partial and in-frame only. The sample includes roughly 32,000 clones, 97% of them seen just once. CDR1 and CDR2 from the germline V gene are ENHRY and SYGVKD. V shed 3 bases and J shed 4 bases, with 6 bases lying between them. This CDR3 spans 12 amino acids. The chain links TRBV10-3 to TRBJ1-2; D unclear. The clonotype originates from a man aged 30 to 39 with HIV. The source material was unsorted PBMCs, sampled 7.6 years after starting antiretroviral therapy. The CDR3 DNA reads as TGTGCCATCAGTGATGAAGCCTATGGCTACACCTTC. Translated, it gives CAISDEAYGYTF.